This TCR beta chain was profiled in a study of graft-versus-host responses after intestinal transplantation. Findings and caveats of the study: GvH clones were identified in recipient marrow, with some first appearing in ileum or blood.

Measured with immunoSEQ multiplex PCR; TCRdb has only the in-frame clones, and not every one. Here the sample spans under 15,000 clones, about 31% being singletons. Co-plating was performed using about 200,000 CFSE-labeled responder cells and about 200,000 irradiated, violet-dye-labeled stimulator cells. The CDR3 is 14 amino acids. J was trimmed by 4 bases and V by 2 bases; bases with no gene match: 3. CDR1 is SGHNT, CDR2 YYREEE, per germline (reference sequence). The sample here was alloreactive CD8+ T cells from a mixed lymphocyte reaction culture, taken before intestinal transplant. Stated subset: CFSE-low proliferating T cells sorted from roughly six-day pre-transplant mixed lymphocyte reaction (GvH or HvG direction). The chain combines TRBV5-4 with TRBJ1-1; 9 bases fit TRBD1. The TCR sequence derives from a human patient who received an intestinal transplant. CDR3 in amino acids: CASSFGTGRTEAFF. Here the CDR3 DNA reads TGTGCCAGCAGCTTCGGGACAGGGCGCACTGAAGCTTTCTTT. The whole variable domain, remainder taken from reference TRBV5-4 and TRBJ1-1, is ETGVTQSPTHLIKTRGQQVTLRCSSQSGHNTVSWYQQALGQGPQFIFQYYREEENGRGNFPPRFSGLQFPNYSSELNVNALELDDSALYLCASSFGTGRTEAFFGQGTRLTVV.